This TCR beta chain was captured in a study of patients and donors after allogeneic stem cell transplantation. TCRdb called the RT-PCR reads again in MiXCR, with one record for every CDR3 protein. Of 900,000 to 1,000,000 distinct CDR3 sequences in the sample, roughly 18% are singletons; the top ten hold around 6%. From germline, CDR1 is SGHTS and CDR2 YDEGEE. This CDR3 contains 13 residues. V was clipped by 5 bases and J by 5 bases, with 13 bases between them. What was sequenced was blood, either unsorted or a sorted T cell fraction (not recorded which). The receptor comes from a human donor who was either an allogeneic HSCT recipient or a stem cell or donor lymphocyte infusion donor (not recorded which). It is not recorded whose cells these are; they may come from a transplant donor. The chain uses TRBV5-8 and TRBJ1-2; D is ambiguous. The CDR3 reads CASSPQVWYGYTF. CDR3 bases: TGTGCCAGCAGTCCCCAAGTATGGTATGGCTACACCTTC. Combining the CDR3 with reference TRBV5-8 and TRBJ1-2 gives the whole variable domain EAGVTQSPTHLIKTRGQQATLRCSPISGHTSVYWYQQALGLGLQFLLWYDEGEERNRGNFPPRFSGRQFPNYSSELNVNALELEDSALYLCASSPQVWYGYTFGSGTRLTVV.